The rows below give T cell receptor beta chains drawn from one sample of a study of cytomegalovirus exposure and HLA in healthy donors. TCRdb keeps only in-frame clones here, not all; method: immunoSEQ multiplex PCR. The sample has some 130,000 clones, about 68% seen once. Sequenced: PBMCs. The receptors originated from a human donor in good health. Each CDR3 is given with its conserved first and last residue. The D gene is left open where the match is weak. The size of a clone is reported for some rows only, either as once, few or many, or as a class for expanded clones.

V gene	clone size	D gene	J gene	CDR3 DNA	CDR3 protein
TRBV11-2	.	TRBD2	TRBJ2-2	TGTGCCAGCAGCCGTCTCGGGGGGGGGAGTAACACCGGGGAGCTGTTTTTT	CASSRLGGGSNTGELFF
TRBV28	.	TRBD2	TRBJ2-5	TGTGCCACCGGGACTAGCGGCCCCGGGACCCAGTACTTC	CATGTSGPGTQYF
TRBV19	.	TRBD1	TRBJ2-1	TGTGCCAGTAGGTCGGGACAGGGGAGTTGGATTGGCTCCTACAATGAGCAGTTCTTC	CASRSGQGSWIGSYNEQFF
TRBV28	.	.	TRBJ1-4	TGTGCCAGCAGCGATGGACTCGCAACTAATGAAAAACTGTTTTTT	CASSDGLATNEKLFF
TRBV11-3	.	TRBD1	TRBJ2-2	TGTGCCAGCAGCCTGCCGGGACAGGGGTCCCATGTCGCGAACACCGGGGAGCTGTTTTTT	CASSLPGQGSHVANTGELFF
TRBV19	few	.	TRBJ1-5	TGTGCCAGTACCCATGGGGGGGATCAGCCCCAGCATTTT	CASTHGGDQPQHF
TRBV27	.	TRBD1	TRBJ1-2	TGTGCCAGCAGCAACCCCTCGACAGGGGGCGTTGGCTACACCTTC	CASSNPSTGGVGYTF
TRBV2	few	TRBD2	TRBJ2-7	TGTGCCAGCAGTGGTTGGACTAGCTCCTACGAGCAGTACTTC	CASSGWTSSYEQYF
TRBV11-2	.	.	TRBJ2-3	TGTGCCAGCAGCCCCCGCGAGGCGACAGATACGCAGTATTTT	CASSPREATDTQYF
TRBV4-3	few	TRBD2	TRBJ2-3	TGCGCCAGCAGCCAAGTGTGGGAGGGCCGAGATACGCAGTATTTT	CASSQVWEGRDTQYF
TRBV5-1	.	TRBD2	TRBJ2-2	TGCGCCAGCAGCCTGGGGACTAGCGGGAGACACACCGGGGAGCTGTTTTTT	CASSLGTSGRHTGELFF
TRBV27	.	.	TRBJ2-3	TGTGCCAGCAGTTCACTGGAGGTAGGGACAGATACGCAGTATTTT	CASSSLEVGTDTQYF
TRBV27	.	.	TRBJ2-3	TGTGCCAGCAGTTTGCGCTACCGAACAGGAGATACGCAGTATTTT	CASSLRYRTGDTQYF
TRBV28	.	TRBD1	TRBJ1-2	TGTGCCAGCAGTTTGGGGGACACAGGGGTTTATGGCTACACCTTC	CASSLGDTGVYGYTF
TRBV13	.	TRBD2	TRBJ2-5	TGTGCCAGCAGCTTAAGCGGGGGCGGGGAGACCCAGTACTTC	CASSLSGGGETQYF
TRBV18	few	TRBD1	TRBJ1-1	TGTGCCAGCTCCCCGGAGCAGGGGGGTACTGAAGCTTTCTTT	CASSPEQGGTEAFF
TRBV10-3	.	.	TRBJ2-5	TGTGCCATCAGGGAGACTGGCCAAGAGACCCAGTACTTC	CAIRETGQETQYF
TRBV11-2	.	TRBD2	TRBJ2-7	TGTGCCAGCAGCACCGGACTAGTCTACGAGCAGTACTTC	CASSTGLVYEQYF
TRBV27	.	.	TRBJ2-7	TGTGCCAGCAGTGTATCCGGGACCGGGGGTTCCTACGAGCAGTACTTC	CASSVSGTGGSYEQYF
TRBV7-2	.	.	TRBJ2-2	TGTGCCAGCAACGGAGTTCACACCGGGGAGCTGTTTTTT	CASNGVHTGELFF
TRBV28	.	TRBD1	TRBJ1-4	TGTGCCAGCAGTGCCCCGGGACAGGGGGGGGATAATGAAAAACTGTTTTTT	CASSAPGQGGDNEKLFF
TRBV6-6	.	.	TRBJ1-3	TGTGCCAGCAGTTTACAAGAACCGGGTAACACCATATATTTT	CASSLQEPGNTIYF
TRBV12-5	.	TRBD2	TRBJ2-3	TGTGCTAGTGGTTCTCCCCCGGGACTAGCGGGAACTCGGACCAGCACAGATACGCAGTATTTT	CASGSPPGLAGTRTSTDTQYF
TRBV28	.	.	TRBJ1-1	TGTGCCAGCAAGACAGAGCCCATGAACACTGAAGCTTTCTTT	CASKTEPMNTEAFF
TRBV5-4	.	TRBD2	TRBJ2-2	TGTGCCAGCAGCTTGAGCGGGAGGGCCGATGGCACCGGGGAGCTGTTTTTT	CASSLSGRADGTGELFF
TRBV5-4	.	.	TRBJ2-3	TGTGCCAGCAGCGGTGGCGGGGTTAGCACAGATACGCAGTATTTT	CASSGGGVSTDTQYF
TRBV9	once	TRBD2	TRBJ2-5	TGTGCCAGCAGCACTAGCGGCCAAGAGACCCAGTACTTC	CASSTSGQETQYF
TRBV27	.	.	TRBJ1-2	TGTGCCAGCAGTGGGCCAAACTATGGCTACACCTTC	CASSGPNYGYTF
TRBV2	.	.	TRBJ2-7	TGTGCAATGCTAGACGACGGCTCCTACGAGCAGTACTTC	CAMLDDGSYEQYF
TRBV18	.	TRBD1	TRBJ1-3	TGTGCCAGCTCAGCTCCGGACAGGGTGGAGTATTTT	CASSAPDRVEYF
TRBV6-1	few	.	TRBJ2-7	TGTGCCAGCACCAGACAGGAGACCTACGAGCAGTACTTC	CASTRQETYEQYF
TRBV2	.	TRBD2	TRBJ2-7	TGTGCCAGCAGCCTTAGACGGACTAGCGGGGGAGGCTACGAGCAGTACTTC	CASSLRRTSGGGYEQYF